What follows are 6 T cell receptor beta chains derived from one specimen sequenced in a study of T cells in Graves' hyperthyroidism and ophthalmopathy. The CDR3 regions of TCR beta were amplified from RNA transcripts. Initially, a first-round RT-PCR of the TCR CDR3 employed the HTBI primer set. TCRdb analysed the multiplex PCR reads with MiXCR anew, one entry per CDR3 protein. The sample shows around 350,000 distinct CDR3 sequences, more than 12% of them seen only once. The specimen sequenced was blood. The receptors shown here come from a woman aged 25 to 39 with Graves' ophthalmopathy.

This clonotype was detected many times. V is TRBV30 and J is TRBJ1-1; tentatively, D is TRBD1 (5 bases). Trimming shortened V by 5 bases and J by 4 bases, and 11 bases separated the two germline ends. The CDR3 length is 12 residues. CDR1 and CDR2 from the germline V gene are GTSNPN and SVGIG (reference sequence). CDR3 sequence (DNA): TGTGCCTGGGCCGGGGGGGGCACTGAAGCTTTCTTT. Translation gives CAWAGGGTEAFF.

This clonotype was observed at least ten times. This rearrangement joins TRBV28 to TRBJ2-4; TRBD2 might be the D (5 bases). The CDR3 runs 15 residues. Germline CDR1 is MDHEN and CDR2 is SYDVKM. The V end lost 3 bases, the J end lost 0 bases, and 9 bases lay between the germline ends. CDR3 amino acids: CASSFMGVAKNIQYF. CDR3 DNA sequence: TGTGCCAGCAGTTTCATGGGAGTAGCCAAAAACATTCAGTACTTC.

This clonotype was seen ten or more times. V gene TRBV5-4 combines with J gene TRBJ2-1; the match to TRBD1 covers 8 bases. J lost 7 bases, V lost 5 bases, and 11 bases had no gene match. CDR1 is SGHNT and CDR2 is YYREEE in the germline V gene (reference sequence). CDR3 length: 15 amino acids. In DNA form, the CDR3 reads TGTGCCAGCAGGCCGGACAGGGACAAGAGAAATGAGCAGTTCTTC. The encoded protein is CASRPDRDKRNEQFF.

Written as DNA, the CDR3 is TGTGCCAGCAGACTTCCGGGACAGGGGGCCATGAACACTGAAGCTTTCTTT. It translates to CASRLPGQGAMNTEAFF. V and J are TRBV28 and TRBJ1-1; 12 bases line up with TRBD1. Germline V gives CDR1 MDHEN, CDR2 SYDVKM. The CDR3 runs 17 residues. The V and J ends lost 6 bases and 0 bases, in that order; junction bases with no gene match: 8. The variable domain in full, completed from reference TRBV28 and TRBJ1-1, reads DVKVTQSSRYLVKRTGEKVFLECVQDMDHENMFWYRQDPGLGLRLIYFSYDVKMKEKGDIPEGYSVSREKKERFSLILESASTNQTSMYLCASRLPGQGAMNTEAFFGQGTRLTVV.

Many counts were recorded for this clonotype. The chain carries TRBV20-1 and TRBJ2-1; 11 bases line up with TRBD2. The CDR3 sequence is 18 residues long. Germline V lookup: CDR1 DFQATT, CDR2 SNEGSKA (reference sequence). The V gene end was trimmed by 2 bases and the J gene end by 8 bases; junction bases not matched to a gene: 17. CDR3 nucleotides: TGCAGTGCTAGATCAAGGGGGGGGCTAGCGGGGGGTTTAGATGAGCAGTTCTTC. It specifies CSARSRGGLAGGLDEQFF.

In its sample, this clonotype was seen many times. CDR3 sequence reads: CSARGGTDMSEQFF. CDR3 bases: TGCAGTGCTAGAGGGGGGACGGATATGAGTGAGCAGTTCTTC. J is TRBJ2-1 and V is TRBV20-1; the D gene could be TRBD1 or TRBD2 (5 bases each). V was pared by 1 base and J by 9 bases, with 16 bases between. CDR1 DFQATT and CDR2 SNEGSKA come from the germline V gene (reference sequence). CDR3 length: 14 residues.